These 30 T cell receptor beta chains were sequenced from one sample in a study of a mutant IDH1 vaccine in newly diagnosed glioma. Time point reported: week 11, during vaccination. Vaccinated patients received 300 ug of mutant IDH1 20-mer peptide per dose, with topical imiquimod. These TCRs' antigens remain unknown. Generated by immunoSEQ multiplex PCR, the TCRdb table keeps only in-frame clones and is missing some. The top ten clones hold roughly 0.61% of a sample with 95,000 to 120,000 clones, about nine tenths of them seen once. This material consisted of PBMCs, taken from a glioma patient whose treatment included an IDH1 peptide vaccine. These TCRs come from a woman aged 50 to 60 with glioma.

As concerns this clone: One end of the junction varies from germline; a read error may be responsible. The genes are TRBV7-7 and TRBJ2-7; 10 nucleotides line up with TRBD1. The CDR3 is 14 amino acids. In germline, CDR1 is SSHAT, CDR2 FNYEAQ (reference sequence). CDR3 protein: CASSAGQGAYEQYF. CDR3 in DNA: TGTGCTAGCAGCGCCGGACAGGGGGCCTACGAGCAGTACTTC.

The chain recombines TRBV6-5 with TRBJ2-1; 10 bases fit TRBD2. Germline trimming cut 8 bases from V and 2 bases from J; bases unmatched to any gene: 6. The CDR3 covers 15 residues. Looked up from germline, CDR1 is MNHEY and CDR2 is SVGAGI. CDR3: CASGKREGTYNEQFF. The CDR3 DNA reads TGTGCCAGCGGGAAGCGGGAGGGAACCTACAATGAGCAGTTCTTC.

With respect to this clone: At one boundary the junction diverges from the germline segment, which might be a read error. The genes are TRBV10-3 and TRBJ2-7; 9 bases are a match to TRBD1. The CDR3 spans 12 residues. Germline-derived CDR1 and CDR2 are ENHRY and SYGVKD. The CDR3 region is CAIRQGVGEQCF. The DNA for the CDR3 is TGTGCCATCCGACAGGGGGTGGGCGAGCAGTGCTTC.

This chain joins TRBV28 and TRBJ2-5; D ambiguous. Gene TRBJ2-7 matches the end of the DNA better, so the J call may be wrong. Germline CDR1 and CDR2: MDHEN and SYDVKM. The CDR3 spans 13 residues. CDR3 loop: CASSLDTSYEQYF. The CDR3 bases are TGTGCCAGCAGTTTAGACACTTCCTACGAGCAGTACTTC.

The chain recombines TRBV7-3 with TRBJ2-3; 8 nucleotides line up with TRBD2. The CDR3 contains 15 residues. Unmatched junction bases numbered 4, after V lost 0 bases and J lost 5 bases. CDR1 is SGHTA and CDR2 is FQGTGA in the germline V gene. CDR3 sequence reads: CASSLTPGRVDTQYF. In nucleotides, the CDR3 is TGTGCCAGCAGCTTAACGCCCGGGAGGGTAGATACGCAGTATTTT.

This clone was counted a few times. This chain joins TRBV30 and TRBJ1-1, with a possible D match to TRBD1 (5 bases). The CDR3 runs 13 residues. Germline CDR1 is GTSNPN and CDR2 is SVGIG (reference sequence). Trimming pared 4 bases from V and 3 bases from J, leaving 12 bases between. The CDR3, as DNA: TGTGCCTGGATGGGGGGGTCGTACACTGAAGCTTTCTTT. Its protein product is CAWMGGSYTEAFF.

This clone was seen just once. The V gene is TRBV27, the J gene TRBJ2-7; 7 bases align to TRBD2. The CDR3 is 15 amino acids. The junction had 6 bases not matched to a gene; V was cut back by 0 bases and J by 4 bases. Germline CDR1 and CDR2: MNHEY and SMNVEV (reference sequence). CDR3 loop: CASSLSASGLYEQYF. In DNA, the CDR3 is TGTGCCAGCAGTTTATCGGCTAGCGGCCTATACGAGCAGTACTTC.

The chain has TRBV30 and TRBJ2-7; 11 nucleotides align to TRBD1. The ends lost 7 bases at V and 5 bases at J; junction bases unmatched: 4. The CDR3 has 12 residues. The germline V gene encodes CDR1 GTSNPN and CDR2 SVGIG (reference sequence). CDR3 DNA sequence: TGTGCCTCGGACAGGGGGCACCACGAGCAGTACTTC. Its translation is CASDRGHHEQYF.

The chain links TRBV6-5 to TRBJ2-6, with TRBD1 as a possible D gene (5 bases). The V gene lost 5 bases and the J gene lost 0 bases, with 8 bases spanning the gap. The CDR3 consists of 15 residues. CDR1 MNHEY and CDR2 SVGAGI come from the germline V gene. The CDR3: CASSRTGSGANVLTF. DNA of the CDR3: TGTGCCAGCAGTCGTACAGGCTCTGGGGCCAACGTCCTGACTTTC.

The rearrangement uses TRBV2 and TRBJ2-3; D is perhaps TRBD1 (6 bases). The CDR3 is 15 amino acids. The germline CDR1 and CDR2 sequences are SNHLY and FYNNEI. V was clipped by 6 bases and J by 3 bases, with 16 bases between them. In DNA form, the CDR3 reads TGTGCCAGCAGGGAACAGGGCCTTGCGACAGATACGCAGTATTTT. This sequence encodes CASREQGLATDTQYF. The whole variable domain, remainder taken from reference TRBV2 and TRBJ2-3, is EPEVTQTPSHQVTQMGQEVILRCVPISNHLYFYWYRQILGQKVEFLVSFYNNEISEKSEIFDDQFSVERPDGSNFTLKIRSTKLEDSAMYFCASREQGLATDTQYFGPGTRLTVL.

V is TRBV30 and J is TRBJ1-4, with no clear D. Germline V lookup: CDR1 GTSNPN, CDR2 SVGIG (reference sequence). This CDR3 is 14 amino acids long. Between the trimmed V and J ends, which lost 5 bases and 0 bases, there was a span of 10 bases. The CDR3 coding sequence is TGTGCCTGGGAAATGGGAACAACTAATGAAAAACTGTTTTTT. This gives the protein CAWEMGTTNEKLFF.

The chain employs TRBV5-4 and TRBJ2-7; perhaps TRBD2 as D (6 bases). V shed 4 bases and J shed 3 bases, with 17 bases lying between them. The CDR3 consists of 15 residues. The germline CDR1 and CDR2 sequences are SGHNT and YYREEE (reference sequence). CDR3 bases: TGTGCCAGCAGCAGGTTCGTTCGGAGGGGCTACGAGCAGTACTTC. Translation gives CASSRFVRRGYEQYF.

The chain uses TRBV2 and TRBJ2-6, with TRBD1 as a possible D gene (6 bases). V lost 10 bases to trimming and J lost 4 bases, with 17 bases between them. The germline V gene has CDR1 SNHLY and CDR2 FYNNEI. The CDR3 sequence is 15 residues long. The chain's CDR3 is CATNNRASGANVLTF. CDR3 in DNA: TGTGCCACCAACAACAGGGCGTCCGGGGCCAACGTCCTGACTTTC.

The chain links TRBV7-2 to TRBJ1-5; D perhaps matches TRBD1 (5 bases). V was cut by 4 bases and J by 0 bases, with 10 bases left in between. From germline, CDR1 is SGHTA and CDR2 FQGNSA. The CDR3 loop spans 15 amino acids. CDR3 loop: CASSWGRTSNQPQHF. The CDR3 nucleotides read TGTGCCAGCAGCTGGGGACGGACTAGCAATCAGCCCCAGCATTTT.

This clone was recorded once. This sequence joins TRBV5-6 and TRBJ2-3; a weak D match, TRBD2 (5 bases). The CDR3 has 14 residues. V lost 5 bases and J 1 base, leaving 11 bases between the germline ends. The germline V gene encodes CDR1 SGHDT and CDR2 YYEEEE. DNA for the CDR3: TGTGCCAGCAGTTCCGGACTCGGCACAGATACGCAGTATTTT. Translation gives CASSSGLGTDTQYF.

The chain is built from TRBV6-5 and TRBJ2-5; 13 nucleotides line up with TRBD2. The CDR3 has 15 residues. Germline V gene lookup returns CDR1 MNHEY and CDR2 SVGAGI. With V trimmed by 2 bases and J by 3 bases, 0 bases remained unmatched. The CDR3 reads CASSYGTSGEETQYF. The CDR3 coding sequence is TGTGCCAGCAGTTACGGGACTAGCGGGGAAGAGACCCAGTACTTC.

This chain joins TRBV9 and TRBJ2-6; unclear D gene. Trimming left V 2 bases short and J 1 base short, with 7 bases between. Germline CDR1 SGDLS, CDR2 YYNGEE. The CDR3 is made up of 15 amino acids. CDR3 residues: CASSVSLSGANVLTF. As DNA, the CDR3 is TGTGCCAGCAGCGTTAGCTTGTCTGGGGCCAACGTCCTGACTTTC.

This chain uses TRBV19 with TRBJ1-1, with a possible D match to TRBD1 (6 bases). The CDR3 is made up of 14 amino acids. Trimming pared 4 bases from V and 1 base from J, leaving 10 bases between. Germline values: CDR1 LNHDA, CDR2 SQIVND (reference sequence). CDR3 DNA sequence: TGTGCCAGTAGTACCCAACAGGGGAACACTGAAGCTTTCTTT. Its translation is CASSTQQGNTEAFF.

The chain employs TRBV5-4 and TRBJ2-1; 11 bases fit TRBD2. With V trimmed by 7 bases and J by 9 bases, 15 bases remained unmatched. CDR3 length: 16 residues. Germline V gene lookup returns CDR1 SGHNT and CDR2 YYREEE (reference sequence). Here the CDR3 reads CASGLSGTSGVGEQFF. The CDR3 DNA is TGTGCCAGCGGATTGTCCGGGACTAGCGGTGTGGGTGAGCAGTTCTTC. The full variable domain, with the rest looked up from reference TRBV5-4 and TRBJ2-1, is ETGVTQSPTHLIKTRGQQVTLRCSSQSGHNTVSWYQQALGQGPQFIFQYYREEENGRGNFPPRFSGLQFPNYSSELNVNALELDDSALYLCASGLSGTSGVGEQFFGPGTRLTVL.

This chain joins TRBV6-6 and TRBJ2-5, with 9 positions matching TRBD1. V lost 5 bases, J lost 4 bases, and 2 bases stayed unmatched. Germline V gene lookup returns CDR1 MNHNY and CDR2 SVGAGI (reference sequence). The CDR3 covers 13 residues. The CDR3 here is CASSPDRGETQYF. The CDR3, as DNA: TGTGCCAGCAGTCCGGACAGGGGAGAGACCCAGTACTTC.

The chain is built from TRBV7-9 and TRBJ1-5, with 10 positions matching TRBD1. Germline CDR1 SEHNR, CDR2 FQNEAQ (reference sequence). Germline trimming cut 3 bases from V and 6 bases from J; bases unmatched to any gene: 11. This CDR3 is 17 amino acids long. CDR3 sequence reads: CASSFDLTGTGVQPQHF. CDR3 sequence (DNA): TGTGCCAGCAGCTTCGACCTGACCGGGACAGGGGTTCAGCCCCAGCATTTT.

This clone was picked up a small number of times. The junction does not match germline at one end; this may be a read error. The chain is built from TRBV7-7 and TRBJ2-7, with 12 bases fitting TRBD2. The germline V gene encodes CDR1 SSHAT and CDR2 FNYEAQ (reference sequence). This CDR3 is built from 14 residues. CDR3 loop: CASSIGTSGYEQYF. The CDR3 nucleotides read TGTGCTAGCAGCATAGGGACTAGCGGGTACGAGCAGTACTTC.

V is TRBV9 and J is TRBJ2-1; maybe TRBD2 (5 bases). V was trimmed by 4 bases and J by 10 bases, leaving 18 bases between them. In germline, CDR1 is SGDLS, CDR2 YYNGEE. CDR3 length: 14 residues. Here the CDR3 DNA reads TGTGCCAGCAGCTTTAGGACTGTACCGGCGGAGCAGTTCTTC. Protein sequence: CASSFRTVPAEQFF. Full variable domain (missing parts from reference TRBV9 and TRBJ2-1): DSGVTQTPKHLITATGQRVTLRCSPRSGDLSVYWYQQSLDQGLQFLIQYYNGEERAKGNILERFSAQQFPDLHSELNLSSLELGDSALYFCASSFRTVPAEQFFGPGTRLTVL.

The chain recombines TRBV14 with TRBJ2-6; perhaps TRBD1 as D (5 bases). The CDR3 runs to 16 residues. Germline V gene sequence: CDR1 SGHDN, CDR2 FVKESK. V was cut by 4 bases and J by 0 bases, with 10 bases left in between. The CDR3 protein is CASSPYRTSGANVLTF. The CDR3 DNA sequence: TGTGCCAGCAGCCCGTACAGGACCTCTGGGGCCAACGTCCTGACTTTC.

This chain joins TRBV7-2 and TRBJ2-7; 7 bases map to TRBD2. The germline gives CDR1 SGHTA, CDR2 FQGNSA. The CDR3 spans 15 residues. J was trimmed by 1 base and V by 5 bases; bases with no gene match: 8. CDR3 DNA: TGTGCCAGCAGCCCCGCTAGCGGTCGGTCCTACGAGCAGTACTTC. Translating it yields CASSPASGRSYEQYF.

This clone appeared a single time. V is TRBV11-2 and J is TRBJ2-7; no clear D. Germline CDR1 SGHAT, CDR2 FQNNGV. V dropped 1 base and J dropped 3 bases, with 7 bases sitting between them. The CDR3 has 13 residues. The CDR3 loop reads CASSLGQIYEQYF. As DNA, the CDR3 is TGTGCCAGCAGCTTAGGGCAGATCTACGAGCAGTACTTC.

CDR3 bases: TGTGCCAGCAGCGGGACCGGGGGCAGTGGATCACAGACCCAGTACTTC. Amino acid sequence: CASSGTGGSGSQTQYF. This chain uses TRBV5-4 with TRBJ2-5; the D gene could be TRBD1 or TRBD2 (6 bases each). The CDR3 covers 16 residues. Per the germline V gene, CDR1 is SGHNT and CDR2 is YYREEE (reference sequence). Trimming shortened V by 4 bases and J by 6 bases, and 22 bases separated the two germline ends. The variable domain in full, completed from reference TRBV5-4 and TRBJ2-5, reads ETGVTQSPTHLIKTRGQQVTLRCSSQSGHNTVSWYQQALGQGPQFIFQYYREEENGRGNFPPRFSGLQFPNYSSELNVNALELDDSALYLCASSGTGGSGSQTQYFGPGTRLLVL.

The genes are TRBV2 and TRBJ1-4, with 10 bases matching TRBD1. V shed 7 bases and J 7 bases; nucleotides not matched to a gene: 9. The CDR3 is made up of 15 amino acids. Germline V gene data show CDR1 as SNHLY and CDR2 as FYNNEI. CDR3 sequence (DNA): TGTGCCAGCAACCGAGGGGACAGGGGAGGTGAAAAACTGTTTTTT. Its translation is CASNRGDRGGEKLFF.

The gene calls are TRBV27 and TRBJ2-1; D is unclear. The CDR3 length is 14 residues. CDR1 and CDR2 from the germline V gene are MNHEY and SMNVEV (reference sequence). Trimming took off 2 bases at V and 6 bases at J, with 11 bases between the two ends. The CDR3 DNA reads as TGTGCCAGCAGTTTACGGCGGCAAATCAATGAGCAGTTCTTC. It specifies CASSLRRQINEQFF.

This chain's CDR3 is CASSINGVSYEQYF. The CDR3 nucleotides read TGTGCCAGTAGTATTAATGGAGTTTCCTACGAGCAGTACTTC. The V call is TRBV19, the J call TRBJ2-7, with D unclear. Germline CDR1 and CDR2: LNHDA and SQIVND (reference sequence). The CDR3 extends over 14 amino acids. The V end lost 3 bases, the J end lost 1 base, and 10 bases lay between the germline ends.